This is a list of T cell receptor beta chains from one sample in a study of control samples from healthy donors and cancer patients. Only in-frame clones appear in the TCRdb table, and some are missing; sequencing was by immunoSEQ multiplex PCR. The data show just over 150,000 clones, over 90% seen once. The sequencing input was blood. The source is a man aged 45-65 years in good health. Each CDR3 is given with its conserved first and last residue. The order of the fields is D gene, clone size, J gene, V gene, CDR3 length, CDR3 protein, CDR3 DNA. A D gene is named only where the DNA matches it firmly. Some rows have no size entry. The others give once, few or many, or a class for an expanded clone.

NA	NA	TRBJ2-3	TRBV5-1	12	CASEGLTDTQYF	TGCGCCAGCGAGGGCCTCACAGATACGCAGTATTTT
NA	NA	TRBJ1-1	TRBV25-1	13	CASSPRANTEAFF	TGTGCCAGCAGCCCTCGGGCGAACACTGAAGCTTTCTTT
NA	NA	TRBJ1-6	TRBV11-2	13	CASSFKGDSPLHF	TGTGCCAGCAGCTTCAAGGGAGATTCACCCCTCCACTTT
TRBD1	NA	TRBJ2-7	TRBV6-5	15	CASSQSGTGSYEQYF	TGTGCCAGCAGTCAATCCGGGACAGGGTCCTACGAGCAGTACTTC
TRBD2	NA	TRBJ2-1	TRBV5-6	16	CASSPRTSGRNGEQFF	TGTGCCAGCAGCCCTAGGACTAGCGGGAGAAACGGTGAGCAGTTCTTC
TRBD2	NA	TRBJ2-3	TRBV9	17	CASSVGLAGESTDTQYF	TGTGCCAGCAGCGTAGGCCTAGCGGGAGAGTCCACAGATACGCAGTATTTT
TRBD1	NA	TRBJ1-2	TRBV3-1/TRBV3-2	16	CASSHANPGQGNGYTF	TGTGCCAGCAGCCATGCCAACCCGGGACAGGGCAATGGCTACACCTTC
TRBD2	NA	TRBJ2-1	TRBV2	18	CASGGGVGLAGSVGEQFF	TGTGCCAGCGGGGGGGGCGTCGGACTAGCGGGATCGGTTGGTGAGCAGTTCTTC
TRBD1	NA	TRBJ1-5	TRBV28	14	CASSLPQGYQPQHF	TGTGCCAGCAGTTTACCACAGGGGTATCAGCCCCAGCATTTT
NA	NA	TRBJ1-1	TRBV6-6	13	CASSPSASTEAFF	TGTGCCAGCAGTCCTTCCGCCAGCACTGAAGCTTTCTTT
NA	NA	TRBJ2-1	TRBV30	14	CAWSGASSFNEQFF	TGTGCCTGGAGTGGGGCTAGCTCTTTCAATGAGCAGTTCTTC
NA	NA	TRBJ2-2	TRBV2	15	CASRSGAFNTGELFF	TGTGCCAGCAGATCGGGAGCGTTTAACACCGGGGAGCTGTTTTTT
TRBD2	once	TRBJ2-5	TRBV11-2	19	CASSLAGLAGVRWEETQYF	TGTGCCAGCAGCTTAGCGGGACTAGCGGGAGTGAGGTGGGAAGAGACCCAGTACTTC
NA	NA	TRBJ1-1	TRBV11-2	13	CASSPGIFREAFF	TGTGCCAGCAGCCCCGGTATCTTTCGGGAAGCTTTCTTT
NA	NA	TRBJ1-5	TRBV10-2	12	CASSEGWGPQHF	TGCGCCAGCAGTGAAGGGTGGGGGCCCCAGCATTTT
NA	NA	TRBJ2-5	TRBV14	15	CASSLLGSYQETQYF	TGTGCCAGCAGCCTCTTGGGGTCGTACCAAGAGACCCAGTACTTC
NA	NA	TRBJ1-2	TRBV28	15	CASSLGGSANYGYTF	TGTGCCAGCAGTTTAGGGGGATCTGCTAACTATGGCTACACCTTC
TRBD2	NA	TRBJ2-7	TRBV15	13	CATSSGGPYEQYF	TGTGCCACCAGCTCGGGAGGGCCCTACGAGCAGTACTTC
NA	NA	TRBJ1-3	TRBV2	14	CASRATESGNTIYF	TGTGCCAGCAGGGCGACAGAATCCGGAAACACCATATATTTT
TRBD2	NA	TRBJ2-1	TRBV3-1/TRBV3-2	15	CASSSRLAGGNEQFF	TGTGCCAGCAGCTCCCGACTAGCGGGTGGGAATGAGCAGTTCTTC
TRBD1	NA	TRBJ2-2	TRBV18	16	CASSPGQGGYAGELFF	TGTGCCAGCTCACCGGGACAGGGAGGATATGCCGGGGAGCTGTTTTTT
NA	NA	TRBJ2-3	TRBV4-1	15	CASSQDGTGTDTQYF	TGCGCCAGCAGCCAAGATGGGACCGGCACAGATACGCAGTATTTT
NA	once	TRBJ1-5	TRBV5-1	15	CASSLNSGINQPQHF	TGCGCCAGCAGCTTGAATTCGGGAATCAATCAGCCCCAGCATTTT
TRBD2	NA	TRBJ2-1	TRBV28	15	CASSSSGAINDEQFF	TGTGCCAGCAGTAGTAGCGGGGCTATAAACGATGAGCAGTTCTTC
TRBD2	NA	TRBJ2-3	TRBV29-1	15	CSVLTGTSASYTQYF	TGCAGCGTACTGACCGGGACTAGCGCGAGCTATACGCAGTATTTT
NA	NA	TRBJ2-3	TRBV11-2	12	CASSQGGDTQYF	TGTGCCAGCAGCCAAGGAGGGGATACGCAGTATTTT
NA	NA	TRBJ1-2	TRBV6-5	12	CASRVVNYGYTF	TGTGCCAGCAGGGTGGTCAACTATGGCTACACCTTC
NA	once	TRBJ2-7	TRBV5-1	13	CASSLAEYYEQYF	TGCGCCAGCAGCTTAGCAGAATACTACGAGCAGTACTTC
NA	once	TRBJ2-3	TRBV3-1/TRBV3-2	12	CASSQVRDTQYF	TGTGCCAGCAGCCAAGTACGAGATACGCAGTATTTT
NA	NA	TRBJ2-7	TRBV10-3	14	CAISESRGTYEQYF	TGTGCCATCAGTGAGTCGAGGGGTACCTACGAGCAGTACTTC
NA	NA	TRBJ2-1	TRBV7-6	12	CASSCRPQRGFF	TGTGCCAGCAGTTGTCGACCCCAAAGAGGGTTCTTC
TRBD1	NA	TRBJ1-4	TRBV25-1	14	CASTGTGRLEKLFF	TGTGCCAGCACCGGGACAGGGAGGTTGGAAAAACTGTTTTTT
TRBD1	NA	TRBJ1-2	TRBV28	13	CASSLTGNFGYTF	TGTGCCAGCAGCTTGACAGGGAATTTTGGCTACACCTTC
TRBD1	NA	TRBJ2-7	TRBV6-5	15	CASSQRTGASYEQYF	TGTGCCAGCAGCCAAAGGACAGGGGCCTCCTACGAGCAGTACTTC
NA	NA	TRBJ1-2	TRBV29-1	13	CSAPSGANYGYTF	TGCAGCGCTCCGTCGGGGGCTAACTATGGCTACACCTTC
TRBD1	NA	TRBJ1-1	TRBV10-2	14	CASTRTGENTEAFF	TGCGCCAGCACTAGGACAGGGGAGAACACTGAAGCTTTCTTT
TRBD1	NA	TRBJ1-4	TRBV4-2	17	CASSQDQGGRLNEKLFF	TGTGCCAGCAGCCAAGATCAGGGGGGCAGGCTGAATGAAAAACTGTTTTTT
NA	NA	TRBJ2-7	TRBV28	14	CASSLPLISYEQYF	TGTGCCAGCAGTTTACCCCTGATCAGCTACGAGCAGTACTTC
NA	NA	TRBJ1-2	TRBV27	15	CASSLGTGGGFGYTF	TGTGCCAGCAGTTTAGGGACTGGTGGTGGGTTCGGCTACACCTTC
NA	NA	TRBJ1-3	TRBV6-5	13	CASSYSMGNTIYF	TGTGCCAGCAGTTACTCGATGGGAAACACCATATATTTT
TRBD2	once	TRBJ2-1	TRBV6-2/TRBV6-3	20	CASSYPRPGLADPRYNEQFF	TGTGCCAGCAGTTACCCTCGACCGGGACTAGCGGACCCTAGATACAATGAGCAGTTCTTC
NA	NA	TRBJ2-5	TRBV19	13	CASSIGGEETQYF	TGTGCCAGTAGTATTGGAGGCGAGGAGACCCAGTACTTC
NA	NA	TRBJ2-2	TRBV28	13	CASSPTKGGELFF	TGTGCCAGCAGTCCCACGAAAGGCGGGGAGCTGTTTTTT
TRBD2	NA	TRBJ2-3	TRBV11-2	18	CASSVLAGAAGGTDTQYF	TGTGCCAGCAGCGTACTAGCGGGAGCGGCTGGGGGCACAGATACGCAGTATTTT
TRBD2	NA	TRBJ2-5	TRBV5-1	14	CASSISSGRETQYF	TGCGCCAGCAGCATATCTAGCGGGAGGGAGACCCAGTACTTC
NA	NA	TRBJ2-2	TRBV5-6	15	CASSAGTTNTGELFF	TGTGCCAGCAGCGCCGGGACAACGAACACCGGGGAGCTGTTTTTT
TRBD1	NA	TRBJ2-5	TRBV5-1	16	CASSLSGTGYEETQYF	TGCGCCAGCAGCTTGTCCGGGACAGGGTACGAAGAGACCCAGTACTTC
NA	once	TRBJ1-1	TRBV21-1	12	CANPQGGTEAFF	TGTGCCAACCCACAGGGAGGGACTGAAGCTTTCTTT
TRBD1	NA	TRBJ2-5	TRBV27	18	CASRTTSATGTGGETQYF	TGTGCCAGCAGAACGACCAGTGCGACCGGGACAGGGGGAGAGACCCAGTACTTC
NA	NA	TRBJ2-2	TRBV19	12	CASSRAAGELFF	TGTGCCAGTAGTAGAGCGGCCGGGGAGCTGTTTTTT
TRBD2	NA	TRBJ2-1	TRBV11-2	14	CASSFRTSLNEQFF	TGTGCCAGCAGCTTTAGGACTAGCTTAAATGAGCAGTTCTTC
NA	NA	TRBJ1-1	TRBV20-1	10	CSTTGTEAFF	TGCAGTACAACCGGGACAGAAGCTTTCTTT
NA	NA	TRBJ2-2	TRBV5-1	15	CASSLVAGNTGELFF	TGCGCCAGCAGCTTGGTGGCGGGAAACACCGGGGAGCTGTTTTTT